Each of the 5 T cell receptor beta chains below was sequenced from the same sample in a study of blood T cell repertoires in COVID-19. Profiling relied on immunoSEQ multiplex PCR, and the TCRdb table lists in-frame clones only, not all of them. The sample has fewer than 250,000 clones, about nine tenths seen once. Sequenced material: peripheral blood. These receptors all stem from a man aged 30 to 45 with COVID-19, enrolled during active disease.

The rearrangement joins TRBV5-5 to TRBJ1-1; TRBD1 matches 7 bases. The CDR3 is 15 residues long. The V gene end was trimmed by 3 bases and the J gene end by 0 bases; junction bases not matched to a gene: 5. Germline CDR1 and CDR2: SGHKS and YYEKEE (reference sequence). The CDR3 sequence is CASSSDRALNTEAFF. CDR3 sequence (DNA): TGTGCCAGCAGCTCCGACAGGGCGTTGAACACTGAAGCTTTCTTT.

The chain carries TRBV6-5 and TRBJ2-5, with 7 nucleotides matching TRBD2. J gave up 5 bases and V 6 bases, and 9 bases lay outside the gene matches. The germline V gene has CDR1 MNHEY and CDR2 SVGAGI. The CDR3 spans 14 residues. The CDR3 loop reads CASSYGFGGETQYF. The CDR3 DNA sequence: TGTGCCAGCAGCTACGGGTTCGGGGGGGAGACCCAGTACTTC.

CDR3 DNA sequence: TGCGCCAGCAGCCCACACTTCCTGGACAGGGACGGAGGCTACACCTTC. Protein: CASSPHFLDRDGGYTF. J is TRBJ1-2 and V is TRBV5-1; 8 bases are shared with TRBD1. V lost 4 bases, J lost 8 bases, and 16 bases stayed unmatched. The length of the CDR3 is 16 residues. CDR1 is SGHRS, CDR2 YFSETQ, per germline.

The chain employs TRBV4-1 and TRBJ1-5, with 10 bases that match TRBD1. CDR3 length: 15 amino acids. V was pared by 0 bases and J by 6 bases, with 2 bases of the junction left unmatched. The V gene's germline CDR1 is MGHRA and CDR2 YSYEKL. The CDR3 coding sequence is TGCGCCAGCAGCCAAGAAGGGACAGGGGCTCAGCCCCAGCATTTT. Encoded protein: CASSQEGTGAQPQHF.

About this clone: A read error may produce the germline difference seen at one junction end. The chain combines TRBV5-6 with TRBJ2-1; tentatively, D is TRBD1 (5 bases). The length of the CDR3 is 14 residues. Germline V gene sequence: CDR1 SGHDT, CDR2 YYEEEE. CDR3 sequence: CTSSLTVSYNEQFF. CDR3 DNA: TGTACCAGCAGCTTGACAGTATCCTACAATGAGCAGTTCTTC.